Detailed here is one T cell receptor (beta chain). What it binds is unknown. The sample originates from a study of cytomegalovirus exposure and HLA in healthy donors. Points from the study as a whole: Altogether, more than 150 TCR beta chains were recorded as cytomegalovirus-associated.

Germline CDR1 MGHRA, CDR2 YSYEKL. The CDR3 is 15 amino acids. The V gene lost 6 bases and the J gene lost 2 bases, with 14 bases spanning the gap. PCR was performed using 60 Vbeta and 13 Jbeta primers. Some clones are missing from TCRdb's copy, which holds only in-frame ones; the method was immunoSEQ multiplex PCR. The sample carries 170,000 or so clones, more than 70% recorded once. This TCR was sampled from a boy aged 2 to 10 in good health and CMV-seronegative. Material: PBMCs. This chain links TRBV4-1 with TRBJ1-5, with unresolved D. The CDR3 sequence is CASSPEMQGNQPQHF. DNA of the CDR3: TGCGCCAGCAGTCCAGAAATGCAGGGCAATCAGCCCCAGCATTTT.